One and the same sample provided the 12 T cell receptor beta chains below, sequenced in a study of spatial heterogeneity in lung cancer. TCRdb reprocessed the 5' RACE reads with MiXCR, giving one entry per CDR3 protein. Seen here are approximately 20,000 distinct CDR3 sequences, approximately 8.5% observed once, and the top ten hold less than 25%. The sample's time point: blood at routine non-recurrence follow-up after resection. The sequenced sample was PBMCs, obtained at follow-up. The receptor set was obtained from a male donor with early-stage non-small cell lung cancer.

This clonotype was observed at least ten times. The J gene is TRBJ2-7, the V gene TRBV20-1; the D gene is possibly TRBD2 (7 bases). Trimming left V 4 bases short and J 2 bases short, with 15 bases between. In germline, CDR1 is DFQATT, CDR2 SNEGSKA (reference sequence). CDR3 length: 14 amino acids. CDR3 sequence: CSAKELGGPYEQYF. CDR3 nucleotide sequence: TGCAGTGCTAAAGAACTGGGGGGGCCCTACGAGCAGTACTTC.

This clonotype was seen ten or more times. This chain's CDR3 is CASRAYSYEQYF. CDR3 sequence (DNA): TGTGCCAGCAGGGCATACTCCTACGAGCAGTACTTC. J is TRBJ2-7 and V is TRBV28; D is uncertain. The length of the CDR3 is 12 residues. V was cut by 6 bases and J by 0 bases, with 6 bases left in between. Per the germline V gene, CDR1 is MDHEN and CDR2 is SYDVKM.

This clonotype came up many times. V gene TRBV29-1 combines with J gene TRBJ2-3; D is perhaps TRBD2 (7 bases). V was cut by 6 bases and J by 2 bases, with 21 bases left in between. The V gene's germline CDR1 is SQVTM and CDR2 ANQGSEA. CDR3 length equals 16 residues. The CDR3 loop is CSVRGAGADLTDTQYF. Written as DNA, the CDR3 is TGCAGCGTCCGTGGGGCGGGGGCTGACCTCACAGATACGCAGTATTTT.

This clonotype was seen more than once but under ten times. The DNA of the CDR3 is TGTGCCAGCAGCGAGAGGGGAGGAGGATATGGCTACACCTTC. Protein sequence: CASSERGGGYGYTF. This chain links TRBV6-2 or TRBV6-3 with TRBJ1-2; D perhaps matches TRBD1 (5 bases). Germline values: CDR1 MNHEY, CDR2 SVGEGT. The CDR3 runs to 14 residues. Trimming removed 6 bases at V and 5 bases at J, with 16 bases between.

This chain links TRBV29-1 with TRBJ1-5; 8 bases map to TRBD1. CDR1 and CDR2 (germline): SQVTM, ANQGSEA. V shed 6 bases, J shed 3 bases, and the junction held 7 bases outside the gene matches. This CDR3 is 14 amino acids long. The CDR3 is CSVSTGGSNQPQHF. Here the CDR3 DNA reads TGCAGCGTGTCAACAGGGGGATCCAATCAGCCCCAGCATTTT.

In this sample, this clonotype turned up many times. The CDR3 spells CATQAGINTEAFF. The DNA for the CDR3 is TGTGCCACCCAGGCAGGCATAAACACTGAAGCTTTCTTT. V is TRBV5-5 and J is TRBJ1-1; D call uncertain. Germline V CDR1 and CDR2: SGHKS, YYEKEE (reference sequence). CDR3 length: 13 amino acids. The V end was cut by 9 bases, the J end by 2 bases, with 14 bases between.

In this sample, this clonotype turned up a few times. J is TRBJ2-3 and V is TRBV10-3; tentatively, D is TRBD1 (5 bases). V lost 2 bases and J 6 bases, leaving 6 bases between the germline ends. Germline CDR1 ENHRY, CDR2 SYGVKD. The CDR3 covers 12 residues. The CDR3 loop reads CAISEGADTQYF. The DNA of the CDR3 is TGTGCCATCAGTGAGGGGGCCGATACGCAGTATTTT.

This clonotype has at least ten counts. The V gene is TRBV12-3 or TRBV12-4, the J gene TRBJ2-7; tentatively, D is TRBD1 or TRBD2 (5 bases each). The V and J ends lost 2 bases and 5 bases respectively, with 25 bases between them. CDR3 size: 18 residues. This chain's CDR3 is CASSLFVFEGQGRNEQYF. CDR3 nucleotides: TGTGCCAGCAGTTTATTCGTTTTCGAGGGTCAGGGCCGGAACGAGCAGTACTTC.

This clonotype was recorded many times. The rearrangement joins TRBV6-2 or TRBV6-3 to TRBJ2-7, with 9 bases lining up with TRBD2. The V gene's germline CDR1 is MNHEY and CDR2 SVGEGT. V lost 0 bases to trimming and J lost 6 bases; unmatched junction nucleotides: 9. CDR3 length: 16 residues. CDR3 residues: CASSYSGRQRGAEQYF. In DNA, the CDR3 is TGTGCCAGCAGTTACTCAGGAAGACAGCGGGGGGCCGAGCAGTACTTC.

The V call is TRBV20-1, the J call TRBJ2-7; tentatively, D is TRBD2 (6 bases). V shed 3 bases and J shed 5 bases, with 17 bases lying between them. The CDR3 is 14 amino acids. The germline CDR1 and CDR2 sequences are DFQATT and SNEGSKA (reference sequence). The CDR3 DNA reads as TGCAGTGCTAGTACGGCAGGGAGGATCCACGAGCAGTACTTC. Amino acid sequence: CSASTAGRIHEQYF.

The V and J genes are TRBV14 and TRBJ2-1; 8 positions match TRBD2. The CDR3 has 15 amino acids. Germline V gives CDR1 SGHDN, CDR2 FVKESK. V gave up 5 bases and J gave up 12 bases; unmatched junction bases: 15. The CDR3 reads CASSAVGTRRVVQFF. CDR3 DNA: TGTGCCAGCAGCGCGGTGGGGACTAGGAGGGTGGTGCAGTTCTTC.

This clonotype was picked up many times. This chain connects TRBV6-6 to TRBJ2-5, with 7 bases aligning to TRBD2. The germline CDR1 and CDR2 sequences are MNHNY and SVGAGI (reference sequence). The CDR3 contains 14 residues. V lost 2 bases to trimming and J lost 1 base; unmatched junction nucleotides: 1. The CDR3 bases are TGTGCCAGCAGTTACGGGGGGGGCCAAGAGACCCAGTACTTC. Translation gives CASSYGGGQETQYF.